The 5 T cell receptor beta chains given below trace back to one sample, sequenced in a study of shared T cell receptors in the human thymus. Data came from immunoSEQ multiplex PCR; TCRdb stores just in-frame clones and leaves some out. The data show hundreds of thousands of clones, 80% to 90% seen once. The same sample was also used in a study of human thymus T cells.

Material: thymocytes. The receptors here all came from a boy under two years old with a congenital heart defect.

The chain has TRBV28 and TRBJ1-6; TRBD1 aligns across 10 bases. The length of the CDR3 is 17 residues. Germline values: CDR1 MDHEN, CDR2 SYDVKM. After removal of 5 bases from V and 1 base from J, the junction contained 5 bases not matched to a gene. In nucleotides, the CDR3 is TGTGCCAGCAGTCCACGGGACAGGGGATCCTATAATTCACCCCTCCACTTT. This encodes CASSPRDRGSYNSPLHF.

In its sample, this clone was seen once. Here the CDR3 DNA reads TGTGCCAGTAGTATTGGCGGTTCCCGGGGGGGCTATGGCTACACCTTC. This sequence encodes CASSIGGSRGGYGYTF. This rearrangement joins TRBV19 to TRBJ1-2, with a weak D call TRBD1 (5 bases). Germline V gene lookup returns CDR1 LNHDA and CDR2 SQIVND (reference sequence). This CDR3 contains 16 residues. V was cut by 3 bases and J by 4 bases, with 18 bases left in between.

This clone was seen just once. This chain links TRBV10-3 with TRBJ2-5; 9 nucleotides agree with TRBD2. V gave up 2 bases and J gave up 2 bases; unmatched junction bases: 6. Germline V gives CDR1 ENHRY, CDR2 SYGVKD. The CDR3 has 16 amino acids. This CDR3 is CAISEELREGQETQYF. DNA for the CDR3: TGTGCCATCAGTGAGGAACTGCGGGAGGGGCAAGAGACCCAGTACTTC.

The chain combines TRBV28 with TRBJ2-7, with D perhaps TRBD2 (7 bases). The CDR3 is 15 residues long. Germline CDR1 is MDHEN and CDR2 is SYDVKM. V lost 2 bases and J 2 bases, leaving 13 bases between the germline ends. CDR3 in amino acids: CASSLGGGNTYEQYF. In DNA form, the CDR3 reads TGTGCCAGCAGTTTAGGGGGGGGCAATACCTACGAGCAGTACTTC.

This chain joins TRBV19 and TRBJ2-1; TRBD2 aligns across 7 bases. The CDR3 has 15 residues. The V gene end was trimmed by 3 bases and the J gene end by 4 bases; junction bases not matched to a gene: 6. The germline CDR1 and CDR2 sequences are LNHDA and SQIVND (reference sequence). In DNA, the CDR3 is TGTGCCAGTAGTATGAGTCTAGCGGCATACAATGAGCAGTTCTTC. Residues: CASSMSLAAYNEQFF.